What follows are 4 T cell receptor beta chains derived from one specimen sequenced in a study of T cell repertoires in aging, cancer and after chemotherapy. Peripheral blood genomic DNA, not sorted cells or RNA, was the template. A mixed TRB-A/B primer pool amplified rearranged TRB by multiplex touch-down PCR. A single record per CDR3 protein comes from TCRdb applying MiXCR to the multiplex PCR reads. The sample shows some 9,700 distinct CDR3 sequences, around 33% of them seen only once. What was sequenced was blood. The receptors originated from a human donor in good health.

This clonotype was seen a handful of times. The J gene is TRBJ2-1, the V gene TRBV30, with 12 bases that match TRBD2. Germline V gene lookup returns CDR1 GTSNPN and CDR2 SVGIG (reference sequence). The ends lost 0 bases at V and 4 bases at J; junction bases unmatched: 7. The CDR3 is 17 amino acids. The CDR3: CAWSVALAGGPYNEQFF. The CDR3, as DNA: TGTGCCTGGAGTGTAGCGCTAGCGGGAGGGCCTTACAATGAGCAGTTCTTC. The full variable domain, with the rest looked up from reference TRBV30 and TRBJ2-1, is SQTIHQWPATLVQPVGSPLSLECTVEGTSNPNLYWYRQAAGRGLQLLFYSVGIGQISSEVPQNLSASRPQDRQFILSSKKLLLSDSGFYLCAWSVALAGGPYNEQFFGPGTRLTVL.

By frequency in the sample, this clonotype is medium-sized. The chain is built from TRBV27 and TRBJ2-1; D is ambiguous. The length of the CDR3 is 10 residues. Germline values: CDR1 MNHEY, CDR2 SMNVEV (reference sequence). The CDR3 reads CGGVYNEQFF. DNA for the CDR3: TGTGGCGGTGTTTACAATGAGCAGTTCTTC.

V usage is TRBV6-2 or TRBV6-3 and J usage is TRBJ2-1; a weak D match, TRBD2 (5 bases). This CDR3 has 12 amino acids. Germline V gene sequence: CDR1 MNHEY, CDR2 SVGEGT. V lost 6 bases and J lost 13, with 16 bases in between. CDR3 sequence: CASSHFGEGQFF. CDR3 DNA: TGTGCCAGCAGCCACTTCGGGGAAGGTCAGTTCTTC.

This clonotype was found a few times. The genes are TRBV30 and TRBJ1-2, with a weak D call TRBD1 (5 bases). The germline V and J ends were trimmed by 8 bases and 6 bases, with 13 bases remaining between them. Germline assignment: CDR1 GTSNPN and CDR2 SVGIG (reference sequence). The CDR3 spans 11 residues. CDR3 loop: CASRVRDGYTF. In DNA, the CDR3 is TGTGCCAGCAGGGTAAGAGATGGCTACACCTTC.